These 19 T cell receptor beta chains came from one sample sequenced in a study of monozygotic twins with inflammatory bowel disease. TCRdb reanalyzed the 5' RACE reads and collapses them to one entry per CDR3 protein, without DNA. This listing includes about 140,000 distinct CDR3 sequences. Sequencing used blood. The receptors stem from a human donor with ulcerative colitis or Crohn's disease, or a healthy co-twin of an affected twin (not recorded which).

V usage is TRBV20-1 and J usage is TRBJ1-5; TCRdb calls TRBD1, which cannot be checked without DNA. CDR1 and CDR2 (germline): DFQATT, SNEGSKA (reference sequence). The CDR3 consists of 15 residues. This chain's CDR3 is CSAAQGGIAYQPQHF.

This chain joins TRBV4-3 and TRBJ2-1; the D call of TRBD1 rests on TCRdb alone, since no DNA is present to check it. CDR3 length: 17 amino acids. The germline CDR1 and CDR2 sequences are LGHNA and YSLEER. CDR3 sequence: CASSQDLSTGGYNEQFF.

This chain connects TRBV11-2 to TRBJ2-5; TCRdb gives TRBD2 as the D gene, but with no DNA this cannot be confirmed. CDR3 length: 20 residues. CDR1 SGHAT and CDR2 FQNNGV come from the germline V gene. CDR3: CASSLVVRRASGGSQETQYF.

The CDR3 loop reads CASSLGRGSGANVLTF. This chain joins TRBV5-1 and TRBJ2-6. The CDR3 covers 16 residues. Germline CDR1 and CDR2: SGHRS and YFSETQ.

The CDR3 is CSARGGVTGTVAFF. The genes are TRBV20-1 and TRBJ1-1; the D call from TCRdb, TRBD1, cannot be confirmed without DNA. CDR1 and CDR2 from the germline V gene are DFQATT and SNEGSKA (reference sequence). The CDR3 sequence is 14 residues long.

This chain joins TRBV25-1 and TRBJ2-1; TCRdb's D call of TRBD1 is untestable without DNA. Per germline, CDR1 MGHDK and CDR2 SYGVNS. This CDR3 has 16 amino acids. The CDR3 sequence: CASSEFAGASSNEQFF.

The chain employs TRBV5-5 and TRBJ1-5; as DNA is missing, the TRBD1 call by TCRdb cannot be tested. Germline CDR1 reads SGHKS; CDR2 reads YYEKEE (reference sequence). This CDR3 contains 15 residues. The CDR3: CASSLTGLSNQPQHF.

The gene calls are TRBV6-5 and TRBJ2-1; TCRdb calls TRBD1, which cannot be checked without DNA. Germline values: CDR1 MNHEY, CDR2 SVGAGI. The CDR3 has 14 residues. CDR3 sequence reads: CASSYSGQGIEQFF.

CDR3 residues: CASSFSSYGYTF. The chain is built from TRBV7-2 and TRBJ1-2. This CDR3 contains 12 residues. Germline CDR1 reads SGHTA; CDR2 reads FQGNSA.

The rearrangement uses TRBV4-3 and TRBJ2-5; TCRdb outputs TRBD1, but without DNA this stays unchecked. Germline V gene lookup returns CDR1 LGHNA and CDR2 YSLEER. The CDR3 extends over 17 amino acids. CDR3 sequence: CASSQDAPTGTGETQYF.

This rearrangement joins TRBV20-1 to TRBJ2-1; the TRBD1 assignment by TCRdb is unverifiable without DNA. This CDR3 spans 12 amino acids. Germline V gives CDR1 DFQATT, CDR2 SNEGSKA (reference sequence). CDR3 loop: CSAKGQNNEQFF.

The chain uses TRBV5-1 and TRBJ2-7. CDR1 and CDR2 from the germline V gene are SGHRS and YFSETQ. The CDR3 spans 14 residues. The CDR3: CASSLGQSSYEQYF.

This chain uses TRBV6-5 with TRBJ2-7. CDR3 length equals 14 residues. Germline V gene lookup returns CDR1 MNHEY and CDR2 SVGAGI. The CDR3: CASSNYRQPYEQYF.

CDR3 region: CASSEMQGYSPLHF. The V call is TRBV2, the J call TRBJ1-6; TCRdb selects TRBD1, and the lack of DNA leaves this call unchecked. The germline CDR1 and CDR2 sequences are SNHLY and FYNNEI. The CDR3 is made up of 14 amino acids.

The rearrangement uses TRBV12-3 or TRBV12-4 and TRBJ2-7; TCRdb's assignment of TRBD1 cannot be checked, as there is no DNA. The CDR3 runs 16 residues. The CDR3 sequence: CASSLRLATRVYEQYF.

This chain links TRBV13 with TRBJ2-5; TCRdb lists TRBD1, though no DNA is available to test this call. There are 16 residues in the CDR3. Germline CDR1 and CDR2: PRHDT and FYEKMQ (reference sequence). The CDR3 protein is CASSSRDRALRETQYF.

The chain has TRBV7-8 and TRBJ1-6. This CDR3 comprises 15 residues. Germline-derived CDR1 and CDR2 are SGHVS and FQNEAQ. The CDR3 loop reads CASSLGSLTYLPLHF.

The chain is built from TRBV20-1 and TRBJ1-5; TCRdb returns TRBD1, unconfirmable since there is no DNA. The CDR3 extends over 15 amino acids. CDR1 is DFQATT and CDR2 is SNEGSKA in the germline V gene (reference sequence). The CDR3 protein is CSARGQGGSNQPQHF.

The rearrangement uses TRBV20-1 and TRBJ2-1; as DNA is missing, the TRBD2 call by TCRdb cannot be tested. Germline values: CDR1 DFQATT, CDR2 SNEGSKA (reference sequence). The CDR3 is 15 amino acids. Here the CDR3 reads CSARGAQGSYNEQFF.